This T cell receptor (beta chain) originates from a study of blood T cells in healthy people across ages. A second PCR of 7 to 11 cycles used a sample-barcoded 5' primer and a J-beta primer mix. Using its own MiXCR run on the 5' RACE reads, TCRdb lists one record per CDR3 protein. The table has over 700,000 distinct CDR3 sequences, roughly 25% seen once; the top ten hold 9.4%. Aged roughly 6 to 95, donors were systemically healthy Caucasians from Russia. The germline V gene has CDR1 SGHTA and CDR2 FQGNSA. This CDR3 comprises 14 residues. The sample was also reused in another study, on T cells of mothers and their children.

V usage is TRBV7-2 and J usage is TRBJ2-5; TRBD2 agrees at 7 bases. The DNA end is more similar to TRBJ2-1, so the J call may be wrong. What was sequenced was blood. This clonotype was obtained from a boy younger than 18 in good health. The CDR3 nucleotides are TGTGCCAGCAGTCAAGCCGGGACTACAAATGAGCAGTTCTTC. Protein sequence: CASSQAGTTNEQFF.